The T cell receptor beta chain described here comes from a study of identical twins. Trimming took off 11 bases at V and 0 bases at J, with 17 bases between the two ends. This CDR3 comprises 15 residues. In germline, CDR1 is SEHNR, CDR2 FQNEAQ (reference sequence). This clonotype was found many times. Template switching created a universal primer site, and the cDNA included unique molecular identifiers. TCRdb re-called the 5' RACE reads with MiXCR, one entry per CDR3 protein. The sample lists 640,000 or so distinct CDR3 sequences, around 6.1% occurring once. The chain is built from TRBV7-9 and TRBJ2-1; tentative D call: TRBD2 (5 bases). Specimen: naive T cells sorted from blood. This receptor was obtained from a man between 18 and 35 years old in good health. The CDR3 loop reads CAAPPIAPSYNEQFF. The DNA of the CDR3 is TGTGCCGCCCCCCCAATAGCGCCCTCCTACAATGAGCAGTTCTTC.